This T cell receptor (beta chain) comes out of a study of T cell responses to AZD1222 COVID-19 vaccine. Germline V gene sequence: CDR1 SGHNT, CDR2 YYREEE (reference sequence). Trimming took 0 bases from V and 6 from J, leaving 7 bases between them. CDR3 length: 13 residues. As regards this clone: The antigen remains undetermined.

Only in-frame clones appear in the TCRdb table, and some are missing; sequencing was by immunoSEQ multiplex PCR. This table has 93,000 or so clones, about 90% appearing once. The study's findings and limits: It was only after the peak T cell response that any repertoires were sampled. Nearly half of unique spike-specific TCRs reportedly avoided B.1.351 and B.1.1.7 mutated regions. White British ancestry dominated among donors, who included more females, and clonal diversity was possibly underestimated. Seropositive AZD1222 recipients at baseline numbered only 6 or 7.

The sample in question was peripheral blood, obtained on day 0 of AZD1222 vaccination. The chain is built from TRBV5-4 and TRBJ2-1; no firm D call. The origin of this receptor is an adult in good health. CDR3 sequence reads: CASSLDPRNEQFF. CDR3 coding DNA: TGTGCCAGCAGCTTGGACCCGCGCAATGAGCAGTTCTTC. Full variable domain (remainder filled in from reference TRBV5-4 and TRBJ2-1): ETGVTQSPTHLIKTRGQQVTLRCSSQSGHNTVSWYQQALGQGPQFIFQYYREEENGRGNFPPRFSGLQFPNYSSELNVNALELDDSALYLCASSLDPRNEQFFGPGTRLTVL.